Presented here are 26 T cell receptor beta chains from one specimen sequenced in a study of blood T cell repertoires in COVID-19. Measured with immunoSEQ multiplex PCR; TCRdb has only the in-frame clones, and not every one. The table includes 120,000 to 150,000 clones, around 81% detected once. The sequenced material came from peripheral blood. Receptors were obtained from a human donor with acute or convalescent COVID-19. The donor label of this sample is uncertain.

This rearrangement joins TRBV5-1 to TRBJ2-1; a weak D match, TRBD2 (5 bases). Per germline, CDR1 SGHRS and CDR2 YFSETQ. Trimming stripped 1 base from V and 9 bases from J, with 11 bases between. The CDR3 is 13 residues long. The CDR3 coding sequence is TGCGCCAGCAGCTTGCCCGGGGAGCTTGAGCAGTTCTTC. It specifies CASSLPGELEQFF. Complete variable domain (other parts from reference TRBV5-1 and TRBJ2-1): KAGVTQTPRYLIKTRGQQVTLSCSPISGHRSVSWYQQTPGQGLQFLFEYFSETQRNKGNFPGRFSGRQFSNSRSEMNVSTLELGDSALYLCASSLPGELEQFFGPGTRLTVL.

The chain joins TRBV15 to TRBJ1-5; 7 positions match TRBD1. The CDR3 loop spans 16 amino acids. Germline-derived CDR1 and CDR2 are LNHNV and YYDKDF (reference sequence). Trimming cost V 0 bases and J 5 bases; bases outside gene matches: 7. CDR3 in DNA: TGTGCCACCAGCAGAGATGACAGGGCAATGTATCAGCCCCAGCATTTT. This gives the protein CATSRDDRAMYQPQHF.

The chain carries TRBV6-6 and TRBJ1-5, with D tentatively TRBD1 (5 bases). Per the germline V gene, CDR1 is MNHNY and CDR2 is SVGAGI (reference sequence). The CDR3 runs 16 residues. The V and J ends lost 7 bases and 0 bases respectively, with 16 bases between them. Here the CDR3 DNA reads TGTGCCAGCACACCTCTTGGCGGGACTAGCAATCAGCCCCAGCATTTT. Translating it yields CASTPLGGTSNQPQHF.

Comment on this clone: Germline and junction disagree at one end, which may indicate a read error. DNA for the CDR3: TGTGCCAGCAGACTACCGGGACAGGTGCGGTATGGCTACACCTTT. Translation: CASRLPGQVRYGYTF. The J gene is TRBJ1-2, the V gene TRBV6-5; 8 bases line up with TRBD1. The CDR3 is 15 amino acids. The V gene's germline CDR1 is MNHEY and CDR2 SVGAGI.

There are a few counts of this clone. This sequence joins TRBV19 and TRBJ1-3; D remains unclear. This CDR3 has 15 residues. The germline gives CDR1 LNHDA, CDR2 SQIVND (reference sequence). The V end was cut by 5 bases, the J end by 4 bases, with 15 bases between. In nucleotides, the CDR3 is TGTGCCAGTAGTCCCCGCGGAGAACGCGGAAACACCATATATTTT. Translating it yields CASSPRGERGNTIYF. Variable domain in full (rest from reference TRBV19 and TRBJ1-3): DGGITQSPKYLFRKEGQNVTLSCEQNLNHDAMYWYRQDPGQGLRLIYYSQIVNDFQKGDIAEGYSVSREKKESFPLTVTSAQKNPTAFYLCASSPRGERGNTIYFGEGSWLTVV.

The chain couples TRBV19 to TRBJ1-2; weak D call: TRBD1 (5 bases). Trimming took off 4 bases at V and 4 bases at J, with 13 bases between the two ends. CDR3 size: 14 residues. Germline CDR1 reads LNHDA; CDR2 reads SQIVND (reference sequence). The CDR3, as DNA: TGTGCCAGTAGTAAGGGGCCGGAGGGCTATGGCTACACCTTC. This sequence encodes CASSKGPEGYGYTF. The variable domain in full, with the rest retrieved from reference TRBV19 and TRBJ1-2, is DGGITQSPKYLFRKEGQNVTLSCEQNLNHDAMYWYRQDPGQGLRLIYYSQIVNDFQKGDIAEGYSVSREKKESFPLTVTSAQKNPTAFYLCASSKGPEGYGYTFGSGTRLTVV.

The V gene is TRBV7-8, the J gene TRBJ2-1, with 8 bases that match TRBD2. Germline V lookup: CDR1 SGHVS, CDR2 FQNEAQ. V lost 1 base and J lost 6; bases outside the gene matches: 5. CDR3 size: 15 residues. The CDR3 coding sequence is TGTGCCAGCAGCTTAGGAGGACTAGCTAGCAATGAGCAGTTCTTC. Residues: CASSLGGLASNEQFF.

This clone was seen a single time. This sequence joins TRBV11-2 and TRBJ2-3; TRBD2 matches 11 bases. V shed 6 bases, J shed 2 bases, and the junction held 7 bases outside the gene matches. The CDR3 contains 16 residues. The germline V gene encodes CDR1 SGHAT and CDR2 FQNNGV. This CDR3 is CASSSLAGGPTDTQYF. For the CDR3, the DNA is TGTGCCAGCAGTTCTCTAGCGGGGGGACCCACAGATACGCAGTATTTT. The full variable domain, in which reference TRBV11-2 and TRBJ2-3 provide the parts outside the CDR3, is EAGVAQSPRYKIIEKRQSVAFWCNPISGHATLYWYQQILGQGPKLLIQFQNNGVVDDSQLPKDRFSAERLKGVDSTLKIQPAKLEDSAVYLCASSSLAGGPTDTQYFGPGTRLTVL.

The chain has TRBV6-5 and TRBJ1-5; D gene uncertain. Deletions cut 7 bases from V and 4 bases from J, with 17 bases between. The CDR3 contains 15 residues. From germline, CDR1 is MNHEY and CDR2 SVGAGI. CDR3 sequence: CASMTPRRDNQPQHF. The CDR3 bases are TGTGCCAGCATGACTCCAAGGAGGGATAATCAGCCCCAGCATTTT.

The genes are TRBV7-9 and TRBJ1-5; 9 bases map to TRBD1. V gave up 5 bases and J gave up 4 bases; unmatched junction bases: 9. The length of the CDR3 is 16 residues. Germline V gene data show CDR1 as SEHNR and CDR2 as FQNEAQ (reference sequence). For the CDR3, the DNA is TGTGCCAGCAGCCCTGGACCCGACAGGGGGAATCAGCCCCAGCATTTT. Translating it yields CASSPGPDRGNQPQHF.

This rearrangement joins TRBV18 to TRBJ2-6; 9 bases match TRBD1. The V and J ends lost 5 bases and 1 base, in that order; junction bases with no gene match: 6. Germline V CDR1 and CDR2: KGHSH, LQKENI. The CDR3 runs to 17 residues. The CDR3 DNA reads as TGTGCCAGCTCATCCCGGGACAGGGAGTCTGGGGCCAACGTCCTGACTTTC. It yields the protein CASSSRDRESGANVLTF.

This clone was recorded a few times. Here the CDR3 DNA reads TGTGCCAGCAGCTTTCTCAGAGGGACTAGCGGGGCGCGCTGGGAGCAGTACTTC. It codes for CASSFLRGTSGARWEQYF. The chain is built from TRBV7-6 and TRBJ2-7; 13 bases align to TRBD2. The germline V gene encodes CDR1 SGHVS and CDR2 FNYEAQ. The length of the CDR3 is 18 residues. V lost 3 bases, J lost 7 bases, and 15 bases stayed unmatched.

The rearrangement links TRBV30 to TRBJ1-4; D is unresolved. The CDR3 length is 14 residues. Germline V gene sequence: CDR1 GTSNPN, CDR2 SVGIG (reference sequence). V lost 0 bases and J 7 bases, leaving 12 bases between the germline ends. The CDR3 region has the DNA TGTGCCTGGAGTGTAGGACGAGGGTTTGAAAAACTGTTTTTT. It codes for CAWSVGRGFEKLFF.

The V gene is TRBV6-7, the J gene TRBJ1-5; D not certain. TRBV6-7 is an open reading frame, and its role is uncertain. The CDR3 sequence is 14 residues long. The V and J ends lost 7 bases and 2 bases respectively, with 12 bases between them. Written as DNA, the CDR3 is TGTGCCAGCAAGCTGGAGAGAGGCAATCAGCCCCAGCATTTT. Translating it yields CASKLERGNQPQHF.

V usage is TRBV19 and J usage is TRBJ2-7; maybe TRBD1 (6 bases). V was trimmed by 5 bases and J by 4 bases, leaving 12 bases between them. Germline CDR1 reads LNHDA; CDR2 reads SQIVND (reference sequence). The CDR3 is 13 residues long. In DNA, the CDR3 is TGTGCCAGTAGTGGGCAGACAGGATACGAGCAGTACTTC. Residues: CASSGQTGYEQYF.

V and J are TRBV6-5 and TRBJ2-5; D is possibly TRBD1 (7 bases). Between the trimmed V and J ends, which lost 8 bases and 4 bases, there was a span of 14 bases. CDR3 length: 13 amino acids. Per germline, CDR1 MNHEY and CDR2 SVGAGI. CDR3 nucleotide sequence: TGTGCCAGCCTACCAGGGGGGTTAGAGACCCAGTACTTC. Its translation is CASLPGGLETQYF.

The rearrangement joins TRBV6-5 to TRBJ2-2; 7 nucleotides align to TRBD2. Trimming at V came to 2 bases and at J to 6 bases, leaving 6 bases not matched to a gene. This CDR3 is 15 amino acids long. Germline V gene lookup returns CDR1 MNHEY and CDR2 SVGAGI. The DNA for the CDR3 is TGTGCCAGCAGTTACGGGCGGGGGAGTTCCGGGGAGCTGTTTTTT. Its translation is CASSYGRGSSGELFF.

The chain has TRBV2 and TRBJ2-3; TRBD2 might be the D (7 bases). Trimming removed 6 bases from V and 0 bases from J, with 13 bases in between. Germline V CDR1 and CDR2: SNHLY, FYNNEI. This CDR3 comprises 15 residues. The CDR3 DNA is TGTGCCAGCAGGGGTCGGGGGGCTAGCACAGATACGCAGTATTTT. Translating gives CASRGRGASTDTQYF.

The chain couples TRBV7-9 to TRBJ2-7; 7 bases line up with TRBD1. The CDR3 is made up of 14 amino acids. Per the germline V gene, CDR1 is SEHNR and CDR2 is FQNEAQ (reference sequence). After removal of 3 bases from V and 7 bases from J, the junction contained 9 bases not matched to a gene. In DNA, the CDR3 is TGTGCCAGCAGCTTGGGGCAGGGGGTCGGAGAGCAGTACTTC. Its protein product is CASSLGQGVGEQYF.

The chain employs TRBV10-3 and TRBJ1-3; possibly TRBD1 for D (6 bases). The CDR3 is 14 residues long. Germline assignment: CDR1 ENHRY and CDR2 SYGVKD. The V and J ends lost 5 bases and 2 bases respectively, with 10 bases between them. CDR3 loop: CAISTGNAGNTIYF. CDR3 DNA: TGTGCCATCAGTACAGGGAATGCTGGAAACACCATATATTTT.

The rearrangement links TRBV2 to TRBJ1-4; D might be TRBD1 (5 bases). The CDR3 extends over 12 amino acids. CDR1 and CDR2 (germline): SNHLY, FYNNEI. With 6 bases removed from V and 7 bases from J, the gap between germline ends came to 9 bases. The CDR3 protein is CASRRGIEKLFF. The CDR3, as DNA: TGTGCCAGCAGGCGGGGGATTGAAAAACTGTTTTTT.

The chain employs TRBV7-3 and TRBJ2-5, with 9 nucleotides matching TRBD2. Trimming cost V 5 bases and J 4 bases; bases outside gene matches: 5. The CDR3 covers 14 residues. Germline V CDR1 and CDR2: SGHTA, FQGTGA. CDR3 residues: CASSQSGGSETQYF. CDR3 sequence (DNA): TGTGCCAGCAGCCAAAGCGGGGGGTCAGAGACCCAGTACTTC.

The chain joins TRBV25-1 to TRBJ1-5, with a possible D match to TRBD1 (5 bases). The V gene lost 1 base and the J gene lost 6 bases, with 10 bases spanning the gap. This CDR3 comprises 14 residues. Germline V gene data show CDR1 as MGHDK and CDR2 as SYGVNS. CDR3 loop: CASSELAGTQPQHF. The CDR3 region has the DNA TGTGCCAGCAGTGAATTGGCGGGGACTCAGCCCCAGCATTTT.

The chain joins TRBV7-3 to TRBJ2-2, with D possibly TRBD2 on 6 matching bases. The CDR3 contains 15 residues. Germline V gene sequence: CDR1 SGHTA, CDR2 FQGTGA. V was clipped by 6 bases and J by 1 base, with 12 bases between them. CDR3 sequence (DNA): TGTGCCAGCAGGCGGGATAGCGAGAACACCGGGGAGCTGTTTTTT. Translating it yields CASRRDSENTGELFF.

CDR3 sequence reads: CASSPGISGVVDTQYF. The CDR3 region has the DNA TGCGCCAGCAGCCCGGGGATCAGCGGCGTTGTAGATACGCAGTATTTT. The chain recombines TRBV5-1 with TRBJ2-3, with a tentative D call TRBD2 (5 bases). The CDR3 covers 16 residues. The germline V gene encodes CDR1 SGHRS and CDR2 YFSETQ. V lost 4 bases, J lost 5 bases, and 20 bases lay in between.

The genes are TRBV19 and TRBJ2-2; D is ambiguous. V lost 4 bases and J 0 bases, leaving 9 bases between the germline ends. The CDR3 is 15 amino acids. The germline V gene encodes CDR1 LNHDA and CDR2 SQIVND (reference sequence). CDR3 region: CASSNGAPNTGELFF. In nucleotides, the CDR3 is TGTGCCAGTAGTAACGGAGCCCCGAACACCGGGGAGCTGTTTTTT.